The 15 T cell receptor beta chains below all came from one sample that was sequenced in a study of CD8 T cells in ankylosing spondylitis. TCRdb fed the 5' RACE reads into MiXCR, producing one record per CDR3 protein. Here the sample spans some 140,000 distinct CDR3 sequences, 6.5% to 8.5% being singletons. The specimen sequenced was synovial fluid, either unsorted or a sorted T cell fraction (not recorded which). These TCRs come from a male donor with ankylosing spondylitis.

This clonotype was seen at least ten times. This chain joins TRBV6-4 and TRBJ2-5; TRBD2 agrees at 10 bases. J was trimmed by 1 base and V by 3 bases; bases with no gene match: 2. Germline CDR1 and CDR2: MRHNA and SNTAGT. The CDR3 is 15 residues long. CDR3 DNA sequence: TGTGCCAGCAGTGAAGTAGCGGGGGGCCAAGAGACCCAGTACTTC. Its translation is CASSEVAGGQETQYF.

V usage is TRBV20-1 and J usage is TRBJ1-5, with 7 bases aligning to TRBD1. Germline V gives CDR1 DFQATT, CDR2 SNEGSKA (reference sequence). CDR3 length: 16 amino acids. V lost 5 bases and J lost 0; bases outside the gene matches: 10. CDR3 nucleotide sequence: TGCAGTGCTCTGCGAAACAGGGGACTTAGCAATCAGCCCCAGCATTTT. The encoded protein is CSALRNRGLSNQPQHF.

This clonotype was seen many times. The rearrangement links TRBV20-1 to TRBJ1-2; D is unresolved. CDR1 DFQATT and CDR2 SNEGSKA come from the germline V gene (reference sequence). V was shortened by 5 bases and J by 8 bases, with 18 bases between the two germline ends. This CDR3 spans 13 amino acids. CDR3 amino acids: CSAGPQVLRGYTF. The CDR3 DNA reads as TGCAGTGCTGGGCCCCAAGTCCTTAGGGGCTACACCTTC.

This clonotype was observed at least ten times. V gene TRBV20-1 combines with J gene TRBJ2-3, with TRBD2 as a possible D gene (6 bases). Trimming removed 0 bases at V and 0 bases at J, with 16 bases between. Looked up from germline, CDR1 is DFQATT and CDR2 is SNEGSKA (reference sequence). The CDR3 has 17 amino acids. In DNA, the CDR3 is TGCAGTGCTAGAGATCGGTCGGGACTGCCTAGCACAGATACGCAGTATTTT. Its protein product is CSARDRSGLPSTDTQYF.

This clonotype was picked up many times. V usage is TRBV6-1 and J usage is TRBJ1-6, with 7 positions matching TRBD1. Germline CDR1 and CDR2: MNHNS and SASEGT. This CDR3 spans 14 amino acids. J gave up 5 bases and V 6 bases, and 4 bases lay outside the gene matches. The DNA for the CDR3 is TGTGCCAGCAGCTCCGGGACAGATAATTCACCCCTCCACTTT. It yields the protein CASSSGTDNSPLHF.

This clonotype was observed a few times. This chain uses TRBV11-1 with TRBJ1-1, with D unclear. From germline, CDR1 is SGHAT and CDR2 FQDESV (reference sequence). Trimming left V 4 bases short and J 6 bases short, with 9 bases between. This CDR3 region has 12 residues. CDR3 DNA: TGTGCCAGCAGCTCGACGGGTTCTGAAGCTTTCTTT. Residues: CASSSTGSEAFF.

This clonotype was recorded many times. This chain connects TRBV20-1 to TRBJ1-1, with 9 bases fitting TRBD1. The ends lost 5 bases at V and 5 bases at J; junction bases unmatched: 3. The CDR3 is made up of 12 amino acids. The V gene's germline CDR1 is DFQATT and CDR2 SNEGSKA (reference sequence). CDR3 sequence: CSARQGETEAFF. The CDR3 bases are TGCAGTGCTCGACAGGGGGAAACTGAAGCTTTCTTT.

This clonotype was seen a handful of times. The CDR3 sequence is CASSEFRGRAFF. DNA for the CDR3: TGTGCCAGCAGTGAATTCAGGGGGAGGGCTTTCTTT. V gene TRBV25-1 combines with J gene TRBJ1-1; TRBD1 agrees at 7 bases. In germline, CDR1 is MGHDK, CDR2 SYGVNS. CDR3 length equals 12 residues. The ends lost 1 base at V and 11 bases at J; junction bases unmatched: 4. Full variable domain (missing parts from reference TRBV25-1 and TRBJ1-1): EADIYQTPRYLVIGTGKKITLECSQTMGHDKMYWYQQDPGMELHLIHYSYGVNSTEKGDLSSESTVSRIRTEHFPLTLESARPSHTSQYLCASSEFRGRAFFGQGTRLTVV.

This clonotype was seen at least ten times. This chain links TRBV7-9 with TRBJ2-5; weak D call: TRBD1 (6 bases). The CDR3 extends over 14 amino acids. Trimming cost V 2 bases and J 1 base, with 8 bases left between them. The germline CDR1 and CDR2 sequences are SEHNR and FQNEAQ (reference sequence). The CDR3 region has the DNA TGTGCCAGCAGCTTAACAGGGACCCAAGAGACCCAGTACTTC. Its translation: CASSLTGTQETQYF.

The J gene is TRBJ1-1, the V gene TRBV28, with TRBD1 as a possible D gene (6 bases). Per germline, CDR1 MDHEN and CDR2 SYDVKM. The V end lost 3 bases, the J end lost 10 bases, and 18 bases lay between the germline ends. CDR3 length equals 14 residues. The DNA for the CDR3 is TGTGCCAGCAGTTTCGGCTTTACGGGGGCTGTAGCTTTCTTT. The encoded protein is CASSFGFTGAVAFF. Supplemented by reference TRBV28 and TRBJ1-1, the full variable domain reads DVKVTQSSRYLVKRTGEKVFLECVQDMDHENMFWYRQDPGLGLRLIYFSYDVKMKEKGDIPEGYSVSREKKERFSLILESASTNQTSMYLCASSFGFTGAVAFFGQGTRLTVV.

This clonotype has a handful of counts. The V gene is TRBV10-3, the J gene TRBJ2-1; 7 positions match TRBD2. This CDR3 is built from 17 residues. After removal of 3 bases from V and 1 base from J, the junction contained 9 bases not matched to a gene. Germline V gene sequence: CDR1 ENHRY, CDR2 SYGVKD. CDR3 in DNA: TGTGCCATCAGTGACTACCAGCGGGGAGGGTCCTACAATGAGCAGTTCTTC. Amino acid sequence: CAISDYQRGGSYNEQFF.

The chain is built from TRBV28 and TRBJ1-2, with D possibly being TRBD1 (6 bases). CDR3 length equals 14 residues. The V and J ends lost 7 bases and 7 bases respectively, with 19 bases between them. CDR1 is MDHEN and CDR2 is SYDVKM in the germline V gene. The CDR3 region has the DNA TGTGCCAGCACCCCCATGGGGGGCGGGTTTGGCTACACCTTC. As protein: CASTPMGGGFGYTF.

This clonotype was counted many times. This chain joins TRBV18 and TRBJ1-4; D ambiguous. V lost 3 bases to trimming and J lost 5 bases, with 7 bases between them. This CDR3 spans 13 amino acids. Germline CDR1 and CDR2: KGHSH and LQKENI. As DNA, the CDR3 is TGTGCCAGCTCACCGTACCTAAATGAAAAACTGTTTTTT. Amino acid sequence: CASSPYLNEKLFF.

This clonotype appeared a few times. V gene TRBV7-9 combines with J gene TRBJ1-5; no definite D call. Germline lookup yields CDR1 SEHNR and CDR2 FQNEAQ (reference sequence). The ends were cut back, 8 bases at V and 1 base at J, with 12 bases in the middle. The length of the CDR3 is 14 residues. The CDR3 DNA follows: TGTGCCAGCGCCGGCGGGGTGAGCAATCAGCCCCAGCATTTT. This translates into CASAGGVSNQPQHF.

This clonotype was seen repeatedly, ten times or more. V usage is TRBV12-3 or TRBV12-4 and J usage is TRBJ2-7, with D maybe TRBD1 (6 bases). The CDR3 totals 17 residues. The V and J ends lost 6 bases and 7 bases respectively, with 28 bases between them. In DNA form, the CDR3 reads TGTGCCAGCAGGGCCACACTTGGGACACCGGCCGACAAGGAGCAGTACTTC. Its translation: CASRATLGTPADKEQYF.